A single sample is the source of the 21 T cell receptor beta chains below, sequenced in a study of blood T cell repertoires in COVID-19 (dated by TCRdb to the early 2020s). Libraries were prepared through the immunoSEQ multiplex PCR assay. This immuneACCESS table, as held by TCRdb, lists in-frame sequences with V and J called but not all clones. Of the missing ones, under half trace to an unresolved V gene in checked studies; the others have no known cause. The sample profile shows hundreds of thousands of clones; 81% of them were found once. Of the sample, approximately 8% falls within the top ten clones. The sample taken for sequencing was peripheral blood. Receptors originate from a woman older than 75 with acute or convalescent COVID-19.

V gene TRBV3-1 (or the pseudogene TRBV3-2) combines with J gene TRBJ2-7; no firm D call. The CDR3 covers 12 residues. Germline loops: CDR1 LGHDT, CDR2 YNNKEL (reference sequence). V lost 5 bases to trimming and J lost 5 bases, with 10 bases between them. CDR3 region: CASSSYINEQYF. DNA of the CDR3: TGTGCCAGCAGCTCCTATATAAACGAGCAGTACTTC.

This chain joins TRBV7-3 and TRBJ2-3; no clear D gene. The CDR3 is made up of 13 amino acids. The V gene's germline CDR1 is SGHTA and CDR2 FQGTGA. V was clipped by 2 bases and J by 6 bases, with 9 bases between them. The CDR3 spells CASSLSWSDTQYF. CDR3 sequence (DNA): TGTGCCAGCAGCTTATCATGGAGCGATACGCAGTATTTT.

Relative to its sample, this clone is large. V gene TRBV6-1 combines with J gene TRBJ2-7; D is perhaps TRBD1 (6 bases). The CDR3 is 16 amino acids. Trimming shortened V by 2 bases and J by 0 bases, and 14 bases separated the two germline ends. CDR1 and CDR2 (germline): MNHNS, SASEGT. The CDR3 reads CASSEFIVRGSYEQYF. DNA for the CDR3: TGTGCCAGCAGTGAATTCATTGTCAGGGGCTCCTACGAGCAGTACTTC.

This sequence joins TRBV10-1 and TRBJ2-2; no reliable D call. This CDR3 comprises 14 residues. V shed 2 bases and J shed 3 bases, with 7 bases lying between them. Germline V gives CDR1 WNHNN, CDR2 SYGVQD (reference sequence). The chain's CDR3 is CASSENRDTGELFF. The CDR3 DNA reads as TGCGCCAGCAGTGAGAATCGGGACACCGGGGAGCTGTTTTTT.

The chain couples TRBV2 to TRBJ1-4; no clear D. The germline V gene encodes CDR1 SNHLY and CDR2 FYNNEI. Trimming removed 7 bases from V and 7 bases from J, with 19 bases in between. The CDR3 length is 15 residues. The CDR3 DNA reads TGTGCCAGCACGGAGGTACACGTACCGGGTGAAAAACTGTTTTTT. Its protein is CASTEVHVPGEKLFF.

The chain couples TRBV27 to TRBJ1-6, with 10 bases lining up with TRBD1. CDR3 size: 17 residues. Germline V gene data show CDR1 as MNHEY and CDR2 as SMNVEV (reference sequence). Trimming took 1 base from V and 7 from J; bases not matched to a gene: 7. The CDR3 loop is CASSLYSPDRGNSPLHF. The CDR3 nucleotides read TGTGCCAGCAGTTTATATTCCCCGGACAGGGGGAATTCACCCCTCCACTTT.

V is TRBV5-6 and J is TRBJ2-5, with a tentative D call TRBD2 (5 bases). The CDR3 runs to 15 residues. Trimming stripped 0 bases from V and 5 bases from J, with 14 bases between. In germline, CDR1 is SGHDT, CDR2 YYEEEE. The CDR3 protein is CASSLVFRGWETQYF. Here the CDR3 DNA reads TGTGCCAGCAGCTTGGTTTTTCGGGGTTGGGAGACCCAGTACTTC. Supplemented by reference TRBV5-6 and TRBJ2-5, the full variable domain reads DAGVTQSPTHLIKTRGQQVTLRCSPKSGHDTVSWYQQALGQGPQFIFQYYEEEERQRGNFPDRFSGHQFPNYSSELNVNALLLGDSALYLCASSLVFRGWETQYFGPGTRLLVL.

This chain connects TRBV11-3 to TRBJ1-2; 7 positions match TRBD1. Germline V gene lookup returns CDR1 SGHNT and CDR2 YENEEA. The ends lost 4 bases at V and 2 bases at J; junction bases unmatched: 19. The CDR3 covers 19 residues. The CDR3 spells CASSSEGGRVGRINYGYTF. CDR3 DNA sequence: TGTGCCAGCAGCTCCGAAGGGGGCAGGGTTGGCAGGATAAACTATGGCTACACCTTC.

A single count supports this clone. The rearrangement links TRBV5-1 to TRBJ2-7, with TRBD1 matching 8 bases. This CDR3 has 15 amino acids. J lost 3 bases, V lost 4 bases, and 9 bases had no gene match. Germline V gene lookup returns CDR1 SGHRS and CDR2 YFSETQ. Written as DNA, the CDR3 is TGCGCCAGCAGCCTAAACAGGGGGTCCCTCTACGAGCAGTACTTC. It translates to CASSLNRGSLYEQYF.

The DNA for the CDR3 is TGTGCCAGTAGGAAGGGACAGGGGAACACTGAAGCTTTCTTT. This codes for CASRKGQGNTEAFF. V and J are TRBV19 and TRBJ1-1; 9 nucleotides agree with TRBD1. After removal of 6 bases from V and 1 base from J, the junction contained 3 bases not matched to a gene. The CDR3 has 14 residues. In germline, CDR1 is LNHDA, CDR2 SQIVND (reference sequence). Full variable domain (remainder filled in from reference TRBV19 and TRBJ1-1): DGGITQSPKYLFRKEGQNVTLSCEQNLNHDAMYWYRQDPGQGLRLIYYSQIVNDFQKGDIAEGYSVSREKKESFPLTVTSAQKNPTAFYLCASRKGQGNTEAFFGQGTRLTVV.

The rearrangement uses TRBV7-2 and TRBJ2-1, with 12 bases fitting TRBD2. J was trimmed by 9 bases and V by 4 bases; bases with no gene match: 7. The CDR3 runs 15 residues. CDR1 and CDR2 (germline): SGHTA, FQGNSA. The CDR3 nucleotides are TGTGCCAGCAGCTCATTCCTAGCGGGAGGGCCTGAGCAGTTCTTC. Translating it yields CASSSFLAGGPEQFF.

The chain employs TRBV5-1 and TRBJ2-2; 9 nucleotides agree with TRBD1. The CDR3 totals 15 residues. Per the germline V gene, CDR1 is SGHRS and CDR2 is YFSETQ. The junction had 7 bases not matched to a gene; V was cut back by 4 bases and J by 6 bases. The CDR3 sequence is CASSPGTGMAGELFF. CDR3 sequence (DNA): TGCGCCAGCAGCCCCGGGACAGGGATGGCCGGGGAGCTGTTTTTT.

The CDR3 DNA follows: TGTGCCAGCAGTGTACTTAATAGCGGGACTAGGGATACGCAGTATTTT. Its protein is CASSVLNSGTRDTQYF. The J gene is TRBJ2-3, the V gene TRBV6-1, with TRBD2 matching over 8 bases. V lost 4 bases to trimming and J lost 6 bases; unmatched junction nucleotides: 12. The CDR3 contains 16 residues. CDR1 and CDR2 from the germline V gene are MNHNS and SASEGT.

The chain uses TRBV28 and TRBJ1-1, with TRBD1 matching 9 bases. CDR1 is MDHEN, CDR2 SYDVKM, per germline. This CDR3 region has 15 residues. V dropped 2 bases and J dropped 1; count of bases not matched to a gene: 2. CDR3: CASSLPGQGNTEAFF. DNA of the CDR3: TGTGCCAGCAGTTTACCGGGACAGGGGAACACTGAAGCTTTCTTT.

This clone has only a few counts. This chain connects TRBV2 to TRBJ1-2; TRBD1 is a possible D gene (6 bases). With 3 bases removed from V and 3 bases from J, the gap between germline ends came to 11 bases. The CDR3 is made up of 14 amino acids. Per the germline V gene, CDR1 is SNHLY and CDR2 is FYNNEI. CDR3 amino acids: CASSDQAGDYGYTF. The CDR3 DNA is TGTGCCAGCAGTGATCAAGCAGGGGACTATGGCTACACCTTC. Supplemented by reference TRBV2 and TRBJ1-2, the full variable domain reads EPEVTQTPSHQVTQMGQEVILRCVPISNHLYFYWYRQILGQKVEFLVSFYNNEISEKSEIFDDQFSVERPDGSNFTLKIRSTKLEDSAMYFCASSDQAGDYGYTFGSGTRLTVV.

This rearrangement joins TRBV19 to TRBJ1-1, with 8 bases identical to TRBD1. The length of the CDR3 is 15 residues. The germline V gene encodes CDR1 LNHDA and CDR2 SQIVND (reference sequence). V trimming: 5 bases; J trimming: 4 bases; junction bases outside the gene matches: 9. The CDR3 bases are TGTGCCAGTAGTCTCTGGACAGGGCGGTCCACTGAAGCTTTCTTT. The encoded protein is CASSLWTGRSTEAFF.

The chain is built from TRBV5-4 and TRBJ2-7; 7 bases align to TRBD2. CDR3 size: 11 residues. Germline assignment: CDR1 SGHNT and CDR2 YYREEE (reference sequence). The V and J ends lost 0 bases and 13 bases, in that order; junction bases with no gene match: 4. Written as DNA, the CDR3 is TGTGCCAGCAGCTTGGCCGGGAGGACTTACTTC. Amino acid sequence: CASSLAGRTYF.

This sequence joins TRBV7-2 and TRBJ1-4, with D possibly being TRBD1 (5 bases). This CDR3 region has 15 residues. Trimming shortened V by 4 bases and J by 8 bases, and 17 bases separated the two germline ends. The germline gives CDR1 SGHTA, CDR2 FQGNSA. This CDR3 is CASSSTRVTKEKLFF. In DNA form, the CDR3 reads TGTGCCAGCAGCTCCACCAGGGTTACGAAGGAAAAACTGTTTTTT.

The chain links TRBV27 to TRBJ2-7; the match to TRBD1 covers 7 bases. The V gene end was trimmed by 5 bases and the J gene end by 0 bases; junction bases not matched to a gene: 1. Germline values: CDR1 MNHEY, CDR2 SMNVEV (reference sequence). There are 13 residues in the CDR3. The CDR3 nucleotides are TGTGCCAGCAGTGACAGGGACTCCTACGAGCAGTACTTC. This codes for CASSDRDSYEQYF.

This clone came up once. The rearrangement links TRBV19 to TRBJ1-5, with TRBD1 matching 9 bases. The CDR3 loop spans 20 amino acids. The V segment lost 5 bases and the J segment 6 bases; nucleotides outside the gene matches: 23. CDR1 and CDR2 from the germline V gene are LNHDA and SQIVND (reference sequence). This chain's CDR3 is CASSPTPGGTGFSWVQPQHF. Here the CDR3 DNA reads TGTGCCAGTAGTCCTACCCCAGGGGGGACAGGGTTTTCATGGGTTCAGCCCCAGCATTTT.

The chain uses TRBV10-2 and TRBJ2-1; TRBD1 agrees at 7 bases. The V gene's germline CDR1 is WSHSY and CDR2 SAAADI. The CDR3 totals 15 residues. Trimming cost V 6 bases and J 1 base; bases outside gene matches: 6. The CDR3 sequence is CASRLTGLSYNEQFF. The CDR3, as DNA: TGCGCCAGCAGATTGACAGGGCTATCCTACAATGAGCAGTTCTTC.